Listed below are T cell receptor beta chains from one sample, sequenced in a study of cytomegalovirus exposure and HLA in healthy donors. Sequencing used immunoSEQ multiplex PCR; TCRdb keeps in-frame clones, though not all of them. The repertoire has more than 150,000 clones, 84% of them found once; the top ten carry roughly 1.2%. Material for sequencing was PBMCs. These receptors all come from a girl aged 2 to 9 in good health and CMV-seropositive. CDR3s include the opening cysteine and the closing phenylalanine or tryptophan. The D gene is left open where the match is weak. Expanded clones get a size class; other rows say once, few or many, or leave the size out.

d_call	j_call	v_call	clone_size	cdr3_aa	cdr3_nt
TRBD2	TRBJ2-1	TRBV7-2	NA	CASSWAGGRYLGEQFF	TGTGCCAGCAGTTGGGCGGGGGGCAGGTACTTAGGTGAGCAGTTCTTC
TRBD2	TRBJ2-1	TRBV9	once	CASSAGLADYNEQFF	TGTGCCAGCAGCGCCGGACTAGCGGACTACAATGAGCAGTTCTTC
NA	TRBJ1-2	TRBV28	NA	CAIEGGAPNYGYTF	TGTGCCATCGAGGGGGGGGCACCGAACTATGGCTACACCTTC
NA	TRBJ1-5	TRBV2	NA	CASRSASNQPQHF	TGTGCCAGCCGGTCCGCCAGCAATCAGCCCCAGCATTTT
NA	TRBJ1-1	TRBV19	NA	CASSIEDFGWTEAFF	TGTGCCAGTAGTATAGAGGACTTCGGGTGGACTGAAGCTTTCTTT
TRBD1	TRBJ2-1	TRBV5-1	NA	CASSFRDRGNEQFF	TGCGCCAGCAGCTTCCGAGACAGGGGCAATGAGCAGTTCTTC
TRBD2	TRBJ2-2	TRBV30	NA	CAWSVLGLAGGRTGELFF	TGTGCCTGGAGTGTATTAGGCCTAGCGGGGGGGCGAACCGGGGAGCTGTTTTTT
NA	TRBJ2-7	TRBV7-8	NA	CASSLGGPYEQYF	TGTGCCAGCAGCTTAGGGGGGCCCTACGAGCAGTACTTC
TRBD1	TRBJ2-3	TRBV2	once	CASGDGTVVPDTQYF	TGTGCCAGCGGGGACGGGACAGTAGTTCCAGATACGCAGTATTTT
TRBD1	TRBJ1-1	TRBV6-5	once	CASSLRQGNTEAFF	TGTGCCAGCAGTTTACGACAGGGGAACACTGAAGCTTTCTTT
TRBD1	TRBJ1-1	TRBV2	few	CASSEGGTGGITEAFF	TGTGCCAGCAGTGAAGGGGGGACAGGGGGTATCACTGAAGCTTTCTTT
TRBD2	TRBJ2-7	TRBV5-1	NA	CASSPGLAGAEQYF	TGCGCCAGCAGCCCGGGACTAGCGGGAGCCGAGCAGTACTTC
NA	TRBJ2-2	TRBV30	NA	CAWSPKGELFF	TGTGCCTGGAGTCCTAAGGGGGAGCTGTTTTTT
NA	TRBJ1-2	TRBV11-2	NA	CASSSHYSDSLEYGYTF	TGTGCCAGCAGCTCCCACTACTCGGACAGTCTTGAATATGGCTACACCTTC
NA	TRBJ1-1	TRBV30	NA	CACTRGPEAFF	TGTGCCTGCACCAGGGGCCCTGAAGCTTTCTTT
NA	TRBJ1-4	TRBV27	NA	CASSYGWGGGGEKLFF	TGTGCCAGCAGTTACGGGTGGGGAGGGGGAGGCGAAAAACTGTTTTTT
TRBD1	TRBJ2-7	TRBV2	NA	CASSEQGASYEQYF	TGTGCCAGCAGTGAACAGGGGGCGTCCTACGAGCAGTACTTC
TRBD2	TRBJ2-3	TRBV9	NA	CASSVAAGVGTDTQYF	TGTGCCAGCAGCGTAGCGGCGGGAGTAGGCACAGATACGCAGTATTTT
NA	TRBJ1-5	TRBV25-1	NA	CASSASGADNQPQHF	TGTGCCAGCAGTGCGTCAGGGGCCGACAATCAGCCCCAGCATTTT
NA	TRBJ2-3	TRBV4-1	NA	CASSYLQQPGTDTQYF	TGCGCCAGCAGCTACCTACAACAGCCGGGGACAGATACGCAGTATTTT
NA	TRBJ2-1	TRBV15	few	CATSRGLGWRGEAYNEQFF	TGTGCCACCAGCAGAGGCCTAGGCTGGCGCGGGGAGGCCTACAATGAGCAGTTCTTC
NA	TRBJ1-1	TRBV6-1	few	CASYSLVSIGEAFF	TGTGCCAGCTACAGTTTGGTTTCTATAGGTGAAGCTTTCTTT
TRBD1	TRBJ2-7	TRBV6-1	NA	CASNTHRGPYEQYF	TGTGCCAGCAATACCCACAGGGGGCCCTACGAGCAGTACTTC
NA	TRBJ2-3	TRBV5-1	once	CASSSTGWRTDTQYF	TGCGCCAGCAGCTCAACAGGGTGGAGGACAGATACGCAGTATTTT
NA	TRBJ2-6	TRBV25-1	NA	CASSEARGANVLTF	TGTGCCAGCAGTGAAGCTCGGGGGGCCAACGTCCTGACTTTC
NA	TRBJ2-7	TRBV7-9	NA	CASSLAGSGDEQYF	TGTGCCAGCAGCTTAGCGGGGTCAGGGGACGAGCAGTACTTC
NA	TRBJ1-1	TRBV30	few	CAWSNQGNTEAFF	TGTGCCTGGAGTAATCAGGGTAACACTGAAGCTTTCTTT
TRBD2	TRBJ2-3	TRBV27	NA	CASSLTASGADTQYF	TGTGCCAGCAGTCTTACAGCCAGCGGGGCAGATACGCAGTATTTT
NA	TRBJ1-5	TRBV21-1	NA	CAGSGSYPVSYSNQPQHF	TGTGCCGGAAGTGGTAGCTACCCTGTTAGTTATAGCAATCAGCCCCAGCATTTT
NA	TRBJ1-1	TRBV5-1	NA	CASSLVQGPMNTEAFF	TGCGCCAGCAGCTTGGTACAGGGCCCTATGAACACTGAAGCTTTCTTT